The 9 T cell receptor beta chains below come from one sample, sequenced in a study of T cell repertoires in cytomegalovirus infection. No antigen has been identified for these receptors. From the reads, TCRdb called clonotypes with MiXCR, one entry per CDR3 protein. Of about 890,000 distinct CDR3 sequences listed, roughly 30% were seen once; the top ten hold 13%. The sequences come from cultured CD8+ T cells from PBMCs, collected from culture after CMV antigen stimulation. All receptors come from a human donor in good health (CMV status not recorded). Some clones in this sample may be carry-over from other donors' samples.

This chain links TRBV18 with TRBJ2-3; D possibly corresponds to TRBD2 (6 bases). This CDR3 region has 17 residues. V was pared by 0 bases and J by 0 bases, with 13 bases between. From germline, CDR1 is KGHSH and CDR2 LQKENI. The DNA of the CDR3 is TGTGCCAGCTCACCACCTTGGACGGGGGATAGCACAGATACGCAGTATTTT. Its translation is CASSPPWTGDSTDTQYF.

This clonotype turned up a few times. The V and J genes are TRBV4-1 and TRBJ2-1, with 8 bases that match TRBD2. The CDR3 is made up of 15 amino acids. J lost 1 base, V lost 4 bases, and 3 bases had no gene match. Germline values: CDR1 MGHRA, CDR2 YSYEKL. This CDR3 is CASSRTSGSYNEQFF. DNA for the CDR3: TGCGCCAGCAGCCGCACTAGCGGATCCTACAATGAGCAGTTCTTC.

This clonotype showed up just once. The rearrangement joins TRBV19 to TRBJ2-3, with TRBD2 matching over 7 bases. The V gene end was trimmed by 10 bases and the J gene end by 5 bases; junction bases not matched to a gene: 15. Germline-derived CDR1 and CDR2 are LNHDA and SQIVND (reference sequence). The CDR3 spans 15 residues. The CDR3 region is CATNPVSGGRDTQYF. DNA for the CDR3: TGTGCCACCAACCCCGTATCGGGGGGAAGAGATACGCAGTATTTT.

The rearrangement uses TRBV6-5 and TRBJ2-1; D remains unclear. CDR3 length equals 16 residues. Trimming shortened V by 0 bases and J by 0 bases, and 9 bases separated the two germline ends. CDR1 MNHEY and CDR2 SVGAGI come from the germline V gene. The CDR3 reads CASSYSWTYSYNEQFF. Written as DNA, the CDR3 is TGTGCCAGCAGTTACTCCTGGACCTACTCCTACAATGAGCAGTTCTTC.

This clonotype was detected a few times. This chain joins TRBV27 and TRBJ1-1; D unresolved. The CDR3 is 13 amino acids. Germline V gene sequence: CDR1 MNHEY, CDR2 SMNVEV (reference sequence). V was pared by 3 bases and J by 7 bases, with 12 bases between. DNA for the CDR3: TGTGCCAGCAGTTTTTTCTCTAATAGTGAAGCTTTCTTT. This sequence encodes CASSFFSNSEAFF.

The rearrangement joins TRBV7-9 to TRBJ2-1; a possible D gene is TRBD2 (5 bases). V shed 3 bases and J shed 10 bases, with 10 bases lying between them. CDR1 is SEHNR and CDR2 is FQNEAQ in the germline V gene (reference sequence). CDR3 length: 12 residues. For the CDR3, the DNA is TGTGCCAGCAGCTTGCGGGTTCGGGAGCAGTTCTTC. Encoded protein: CASSLRVREQFF. Using reference TRBV7-9 and TRBJ2-1 for the parts outside the CDR3, the full variable domain is DTGVSQNPRHKITKRGQNVTFRCDPISEHNRLYWYRQTLGQGPEFLTYFQNEAQLEKSRLLSDRFSAERPKGSFSTLEIQRTEQGDSAMYLCASSLRVREQFFGPGTRLTVL.

This chain links TRBV7-9 with TRBJ1-1; maybe TRBD1 (5 bases). With 1 base removed from V and 3 bases from J, the gap between germline ends came to 9 bases. The CDR3 is 14 residues long. Germline assignment: CDR1 SEHNR and CDR2 FQNEAQ (reference sequence). The DNA for the CDR3 is TGTGCCAGCAGCTTAGGGAAGGGGTACACTGAAGCTTTCTTT. Residues: CASSLGKGYTEAFF.

On this clonotype: The junction and the germline gene differ at one end; a read error may be behind it. This sequence joins TRBV27 and TRBJ2-7; no reliable D call. Per germline, CDR1 MNHEY and CDR2 SMNVEV (reference sequence). The CDR3 has 13 residues. In DNA, the CDR3 is TGTGTCAGCAGTTTAACATCCGCCTACGAGCAGTACTTC. Encoded protein: CVSSLTSAYEQYF.

Ten or more counts support this clonotype. The chain has TRBV7-2 and TRBJ2-2, with 8 positions matching TRBD2. This CDR3 is built from 15 residues. With 6 bases clipped from V and 6 bases from J, the junction kept 9 bases outside the gene matches. From germline, CDR1 is SGHTA and CDR2 FQGNSA. CDR3 protein: CASRLLAGNPGELFF. In nucleotides, the CDR3 is TGTGCCAGCAGACTTCTAGCGGGTAACCCCGGGGAGCTGTTTTTT.